Below are 24 T cell receptor beta chains sequenced from a single sample in a study of blood T cells in healthy people across ages. Sample-barcoded 5' priming and a J-beta primer mix drove a second PCR of roughly 6 to 12 cycles. TCRdb re-called the 5' RACE reads through MiXCR, storing one row per CDR3 protein. This table holds 1.5 million to 2 million distinct CDR3 sequences, 28% found once. Material: blood. These receptors were obtained from a woman in her thirties in good health.

This clonotype is a singleton in its sample. The chain is built from TRBV6-1 and TRBJ1-5; tentative D call: TRBD1 (5 bases). This CDR3 has 15 residues. Germline lookup yields CDR1 MNHNS and CDR2 SASEGT. Between the trimmed V and J ends, which lost 1 base and 4 bases, there was a span of 11 bases. In DNA, the CDR3 is TGTGCCAGCAGTGAAGGACAGTTTAAGAATCAGCCCCAGCATTTT. This sequence encodes CASSEGQFKNQPQHF.

The rearrangement links TRBV27 to TRBJ2-7; D may be TRBD2 (5 bases). This CDR3 region has 14 residues. From germline, CDR1 is MNHEY and CDR2 SMNVEV (reference sequence). V shed 0 bases and J shed 4 bases, with 10 bases lying between them. CDR3: CASSLSLGGYEQYF. Here the CDR3 DNA reads TGTGCCAGCAGTTTATCGCTGGGCGGGTACGAGCAGTACTTC.

In DNA, the CDR3 is TGTGCCACCTGCGAATTGGGCAACTATGGCTACACCTTC. Protein sequence: CATCELGNYGYTF. The V and J genes are TRBV5-6 and TRBJ1-2, with no clear D. Trimming left V 9 bases short and J 2 bases short, with 14 bases between. Germline V gene sequence: CDR1 SGHDT, CDR2 YYEEEE. This CDR3 is 13 amino acids long.

Only a few counts were recorded for this clonotype. V is TRBV11-2 and J is TRBJ1-1; D call uncertain. CDR3 length: 13 residues. V was clipped by 5 bases and J by 2 bases, with 9 bases between them. The germline gives CDR1 SGHAT, CDR2 FQNNGV. The CDR3 region is CASSPGINTEAFF. CDR3 bases: TGTGCCAGCAGCCCGGGAATTAACACTGAAGCTTTCTTT.

This clonotype turned up a few times. The chain joins TRBV11-1 to TRBJ2-5; 12 bases agree with TRBD1. Per the germline V gene, CDR1 is SGHAT and CDR2 is FQDESV (reference sequence). The junction had 7 bases not matched to a gene; V was cut back by 3 bases and J by 5 bases. The CDR3 sequence is 16 residues long. The CDR3 nucleotides are TGTGCCAGCAGCTTTGGAGGGACAGGGGGCGCGGAGACCCAGTACTTC. The encoded protein is CASSFGGTGGAETQYF. The full variable domain, rest sourced from reference TRBV11-1 and TRBJ2-5, is EAEVAQSPRYKITEKSQAVAFWCDPISGHATLYWYRQILGQGPELLVQFQDESVVDDSQLPKDRFSAERLKGVDSTLKIQPAELGDSAMYLCASSFGGTGGAETQYFGPGTRLLVL.

This sequence joins TRBV7-2 and TRBJ2-1; 7 positions match TRBD2. V shed 6 bases and J 9 bases; nucleotides not matched to a gene: 5. CDR1 and CDR2 (germline): SGHTA, FQGNSA. This CDR3 spans 12 amino acids. This chain's CDR3 is CASRGAGLEQFF. CDR3 DNA: TGTGCCAGCAGGGGAGCGGGACTTGAGCAGTTCTTC.

This clonotype was found many times. The chain links TRBV7-2 to TRBJ2-1; D is unclear. The CDR3 has 13 residues. Germline V gives CDR1 SGHTA, CDR2 FQGNSA. Between the trimmed V and J ends, which lost 3 bases and 9 bases, there was a span of 12 bases. CDR3 sequence (DNA): TGTGCCAGCAGCTTCGGAGTTCCAGCTGAGCAGTTCTTC. Translated: CASSFGVPAEQFF. Full variable domain (missing parts from reference TRBV7-2 and TRBJ2-1): GAGVSQSPSNKVTEKGKDVELRCDPISGHTALYWYRQSLGQGLEFLIYFQGNSAPDKSGLPSDRFSAERTGGSVSTLTIQRTQQEDSAVYLCASSFGVPAEQFFGPGTRLTVL.

This clonotype was counted between two and nine times. V and J are TRBV10-2 and TRBJ1-4; TRBD1 matches 8 bases. There are 16 residues in the CDR3. V was clipped by 7 bases and J by 6 bases; unmatched bases: 13. Germline V lookup: CDR1 WSHSY, CDR2 SAAADI. The CDR3 DNA reads as TGCGCCAGCAAATCGGCAGGGGGCTCACGAGATGAAAAACTGTTTTTT. Protein sequence: CASKSAGGSRDEKLFF.

This clonotype showed up many times. The chain has TRBV29-1 and TRBJ2-1; unclear D gene. Trimming removed 5 bases at V and 4 bases at J, with 15 bases between. The CDR3 sequence is 14 residues long. Per the germline V gene, CDR1 is SQVTM and CDR2 is ANQGSEA. DNA for the CDR3: TGCAGCGTTCCATCGGCCCTAGTGTACAATGAGCAGTTCTTC. Translating it yields CSVPSALVYNEQFF.

The chain combines TRBV20-1 with TRBJ2-6; D unclear. Germline values: CDR1 DFQATT, CDR2 SNEGSKA (reference sequence). The CDR3 length is 13 residues. This chain's CDR3 is CSADTTGANVLTF. In nucleotides, the CDR3 is TGCAGCGCAGACACCACTGGGGCCAACGTCCTGACTTTC.

The chain couples TRBV5-1 to TRBJ2-1, with TRBD2 matching 7 bases. Germline-derived CDR1 and CDR2 are SGHRS and YFSETQ. The CDR3 sequence is 16 residues long. Trimming took 3 bases from V and 3 from J; bases not matched to a gene: 9. The CDR3 DNA is TGCGCCAGCAGCTCCTTTCTAGCGGACGGCTACAATGAGCAGTTCTTC. Its protein product is CASSSFLADGYNEQFF.

This clonotype was recorded a few times. The V gene is TRBV2, the J gene TRBJ2-3, with D perhaps TRBD2 (6 bases). The CDR3 runs 15 residues. Germline assignment: CDR1 SNHLY and CDR2 FYNNEI. V was trimmed by 11 bases and J by 8 bases, leaving 26 bases between them. The CDR3 bases are TGTGCCGCAGGAGTCCCGACTGGAGGGTTGGGTACGCAGTATTTT. Protein sequence: CAAGVPTGGLGTQYF. Full variable domain (remainder filled in from reference TRBV2 and TRBJ2-3): EPEVTQTPSHQVTQMGQEVILRCVPISNHLYFYWYRQILGQKVEFLVSFYNNEISEKSEIFDDQFSVERPDGSNFTLKIRSTKLEDSAMYFCAAGVPTGGLGTQYFGPGTRLTVL.

This clonotype was seen repeatedly, ten times or more. The rearrangement joins TRBV29-1 to TRBJ2-1; D perhaps matches TRBD2 (6 bases). The CDR3 totals 14 residues. Trimming removed 7 bases at V and 4 bases at J, with 17 bases between. Per germline, CDR1 SQVTM and CDR2 ANQGSEA. The CDR3 sequence is CSGRDSETYNEQFF. CDR3 nucleotides: TGCAGCGGACGGGACTCCGAAACTTACAATGAGCAGTTCTTC.

This CDR3 is CATSKKGYEQYF. The CDR3, as DNA: TGTGCCACCAGCAAAAAGGGTTACGAGCAGTACTTC. The chain employs TRBV15 and TRBJ2-7; D not certain. CDR1 LNHNV and CDR2 YYDKDF come from the germline V gene (reference sequence). Trimming pared 4 bases from V and 4 bases from J, leaving 8 bases between. There are 12 residues in the CDR3.

The chain employs TRBV20-1 and TRBJ1-1, with D possibly TRBD1 on 6 matching bases. Germline lookup yields CDR1 DFQATT and CDR2 SNEGSKA (reference sequence). V was cut by 5 bases and J by 1 base, with 14 bases left in between. The CDR3 is 14 amino acids. Here the CDR3 reads CSALRGRGNTEAFF. As DNA, the CDR3 is TGCAGTGCTCTCAGGGGCCGGGGGAACACTGAAGCTTTCTTT.

This clonotype was counted a few times. This chain joins TRBV7-2 and TRBJ2-3; 7 bases agree with TRBD2. From germline, CDR1 is SGHTA and CDR2 FQGNSA. This CDR3 contains 17 residues. Trimming at V came to 1 base and at J to 4 bases, leaving 11 bases not matched to a gene. The CDR3 reads CASSLGNRGGWADTQYF. In DNA form, the CDR3 reads TGTGCCAGCAGCTTAGGGAACCGCGGGGGTTGGGCAGATACGCAGTATTTT.

V and J are TRBV4-1 and TRBJ1-5, with D unclear. CDR1 MGHRA and CDR2 YSYEKL come from the germline V gene. Trimming took off 3 bases at V and 7 bases at J, with 13 bases between the two ends. CDR3 length: 14 residues. CDR3 in DNA: TGCGCCAGCAGCCACCCCGGCCCTGGACAGCCCCAGCATTTT. Translating gives CASSHPGPGQPQHF.

This clonotype was counted many times. This chain connects TRBV4-1 to TRBJ2-7; perhaps D is TRBD1 or TRBD2 (5 bases each). Trimming removed 1 base at V and 7 bases at J, with 20 bases between. CDR1 and CDR2 from the germline V gene are MGHRA and YSYEKL. This CDR3 is 16 amino acids long. CDR3 bases: TGCGCCAGCAGCCAAGCAGGGCGGACTCACCGGGATGAGCAGTACTTC. Amino acids: CASSQAGRTHRDEQYF.

This chain connects TRBV6-2 or TRBV6-3 to TRBJ1-5, with 7 bases identical to TRBD1. The V segment lost 7 bases and the J segment 6 bases; nucleotides outside the gene matches: 9. The CDR3 is 14 amino acids. Per the germline V gene, CDR1 is MNHEY and CDR2 is SVGEGT. The CDR3 bases are TGTGCCAGCAACGACAGGGTATTCGGTCAGCCCCAGCATTTT. Translated, it gives CASNDRVFGQPQHF.

The sample holds many counts of this clonotype. V and J are TRBV7-6 and TRBJ2-7; D gene unclear. The CDR3 sequence is 12 residues long. From germline, CDR1 is SGHVS and CDR2 FNYEAQ. The V end was cut by 5 bases, the J end by 2 bases, with 7 bases between. The CDR3 DNA reads TGTGCCAGCAGCCAGGAGCCCTACGAGCAGTACTTC. Translation: CASSQEPYEQYF.

This clonotype was counted ten times or more. V gene TRBV4-3 combines with J gene TRBJ2-1; the match to TRBD1 covers 8 bases. Germline CDR1 LGHNA, CDR2 YSLEER. The V segment lost 3 bases and the J segment 2 bases; nucleotides outside the gene matches: 3. CDR3 size: 15 residues. The DNA for the CDR3 is TGCGCCAGCAGCCAGACACAGGGGGCCTACAATGAGCAGTTCTTC. Its protein product is CASSQTQGAYNEQFF.

This sequence joins TRBV29-1 and TRBJ2-1, with 8 bases aligning to TRBD2. The CDR3 sequence is 14 residues long. Germline CDR1 reads SQVTM; CDR2 reads ANQGSEA. The V gene end was trimmed by 4 bases and the J gene end by 5 bases; junction bases not matched to a gene: 7. In nucleotides, the CDR3 is TGCAGCGTTGCCCGGGGGGGCCTGGACAATGAGCAGTTCTTC. The encoded protein is CSVARGGLDNEQFF.

This clonotype was observed many times. The junction departs from the called germline gene at one end, perhaps through a read error. The chain couples TRBV18 to TRBJ1-2, with 8 bases aligning to TRBD1. This CDR3 region has 13 residues. The germline V gene encodes CDR1 KGHSH and CDR2 LQKENI. Here the CDR3 reads CASSPDRAYGYTF. In DNA form, the CDR3 reads TGCGCCAGCAGTCCGGACAGGGCTTATGGCTACACCTTC. The full variable domain, rest sourced from reference TRBV18 and TRBJ1-2, is NAGVMQNPRHLVRRRGQEARLRCSPMKGHSHVYWYRQLPEEGLKFMVYLQKENIIDESGMPKERFSAEFPKEGPSILRIQQVVRGDSAAYFCASSPDRAYGYTFGSGTRLTVV.

The chain is built from TRBV6-5 and TRBJ1-4, with TRBD1 identical over 9 bases. The length of the CDR3 is 13 residues. The V gene end was trimmed by 4 bases and the J gene end by 10 bases; junction bases not matched to a gene: 4. From germline, CDR1 is MNHEY and CDR2 SVGAGI. The CDR3 coding sequence is TGTGCCAGCAGTTTGGGACAGGGCGGAAAACTGTTTTTT. It translates to CASSLGQGGKLFF.